This T cell receptor (beta chain) was captured in a study of cytomegalovirus exposure and HLA in healthy donors. Study findings and constraints: The tendency of first-cohort TCR clusters to co-occur in the approximately 120 validation repertoires was identified by a subsequent analysis.

This table comes from immunoSEQ multiplex PCR, and its TCRdb copy is limited to in-frame clones, with some not included. The table records some 170,000 clones, roughly nine tenths of them present only once. Concerning this clone: Its antigen is unidentified.

There are 11 residues in the CDR3. Germline CDR1 and CDR2: LNHDA and SQIVND (reference sequence). V was shortened by 5 bases and J by 12 bases, with 11 bases between the two germline ends. This TCR was sampled from a woman between 18 and 30 years old in good health and CMV-seropositive. The rearrangement links TRBV19 to TRBJ2-1; D ambiguous. Sequenced input: PBMCs. The CDR3 nucleotides read TGTGCCAGTAGTCCCCCCCCTAGGCAGTTCTTC. Its translation: CASSPPPRQFF.